This TCR beta chain was found in a study of blood T cell repertoires in COVID-19. About the study: Material from acute and convalescent COVID-19 was sourced from the United States, Italy and Spain. PBMCs, B-cell-depleted T cells, or T cells provided the cDNA or gDNA that made up the material.

Germline-derived CDR1 and CDR2 are SGHTA and FQGNSA. V was clipped by 0 bases and J by 2 bases; unmatched bases: 7. The CDR3 sequence is 17 residues long. The authors' processing: The authors estimated nucleated cell counts from reference gene primer amplification. Sequencing was performed with immunoSEQ multiplex PCR; in TCRdb, only in-frame clones are kept and a portion is missing. V and J calls and clone size are those listed in that table; D and trimming were worked out from the DNA. This sample yields about 180,000 clones, of which about 90% are seen a single time; around 20% belongs to the top ten.

This TCR derives from an older man with active or convalescent COVID-19. The sample taken for sequencing was peripheral blood. The chain joins TRBV7-2 to TRBJ2-4; 7 bases fit TRBD1. The CDR3 region has the DNA TGTGCCAGCAGCTTAGCGTCCAGGGGGTGGTCCAAAAACATTCAGTACTTC. Its translation is CASSLASRGWSKNIQYF. Using reference TRBV7-2 and TRBJ2-4 for the parts outside the CDR3, the full variable domain is GAGVSQSPSNKVTEKGKDVELRCDPISGHTALYWYRQSLGQGLEFLIYFQGNSAPDKSGLPSDRFSAERTGGSVSTLTIQRTQQEDSAVYLCASSLASRGWSKNIQYFGAGTRLSVL.